Listed here is a single TCR beta chain. No antigen is known for it. These data are taken from a study of T cell responses to AZD1222 COVID-19 vaccine. Study-level points and caveats: Donors were mostly white British, more females; clonal diversity possibly underestimated. The peak T cell response came first, and repertoires were sampled only after it. Among those given AZD1222, only six were seropositive at baseline. With dominance at 160-218 and 743-854, vaccine-associated CD4 TCRs spanned spike.

This CDR3 spans 16 amino acids. V was pared by 0 bases and J by 3 bases, with 12 bases between. Germline lookup yields CDR1 LGHDT and CDR2 YNNKEL (reference sequence). Profiled with immunoSEQ multiplex PCR; TCRdb holds only in-frame clones, not every one. The repertoire holds 130,000 to 150,000 clones, with about 87% as singletons. The V and J genes are TRBV3-1 (or the pseudogene TRBV3-2) and TRBJ2-1; the D call may be TRBD1 or TRBD2 (6 bases each). The source was peripheral blood, collected on day 0 of AZD1222 vaccination. The TCR originated in an adult in good health. The CDR3 sequence: CASSQDRGGGYNEQFF. CDR3 bases: TGTGCCAGCAGCCAAGATCGAGGAGGGGGCTACAATGAGCAGTTCTTC.